The clone carrying this TCR beta chain appeared a single time. Its antigen is as yet unknown. This sample is drawn from a study of Ad26.COV2.S vaccination and SARS-CoV-2 variants. Whole-study findings and limits: The TCR breadth and depth analyses may have produced an underestimate of total T cell responses.

Germline trimming cut 1 base from V and 3 bases from J; bases unmatched to any gene: 7. This CDR3 region has 16 residues. Documented treatment: 15 to 20 received Ad26.COV2.S at low or high dose, single or two shots; roughly 5 received placebo; per-sample allocation not given. The samples were gathered on day 63 after the first injection of vaccine or placebo. The assay was immunoSEQ multiplex PCR, and TCRdb's table has in-frame clones only and misses some. This table has some 480,000 clones, about 83% appearing once. V is TRBV5-3 and J is TRBJ2-1, with 7 bases that match TRBD1. TRBV5-3 carries the ORF label, with uncertain function. The source material was peripheral blood, sampled in a trial of Ad26.COV2.S vaccine versus placebo. The sequence was collected from a person aged 18 to 59 who received the Ad26.COV2.S COVID-19 vaccine or a placebo. The CDR3 region is CARSLLTGLYYNEQFF. CDR3 DNA sequence: TGTGCCAGAAGCTTGCTGACAGGGCTATACTACAATGAGCAGTTCTTC.